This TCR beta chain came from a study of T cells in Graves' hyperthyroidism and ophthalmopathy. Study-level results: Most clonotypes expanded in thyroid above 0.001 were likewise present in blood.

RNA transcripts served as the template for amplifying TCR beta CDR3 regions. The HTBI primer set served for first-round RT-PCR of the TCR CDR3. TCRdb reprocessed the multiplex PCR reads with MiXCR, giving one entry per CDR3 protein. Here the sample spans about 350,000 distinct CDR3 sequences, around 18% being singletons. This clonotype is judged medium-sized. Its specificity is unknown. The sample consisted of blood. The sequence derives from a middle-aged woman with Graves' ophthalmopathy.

CDR3 sequence (DNA): TGTGCCAGCAGCTTAACGGACAGCCCCTACTATACCAAAAACATTCAGTACTTC. Encoded protein: CASSLTDSPYYTKNIQYF. The V and J genes are TRBV7-2 and TRBJ2-4; D is possibly TRBD1 (6 bases). The CDR3 runs to 18 residues. V gave up 2 bases and J gave up 2 bases, with 19 bases separating them. Germline V CDR1 and CDR2: SGHTA, FQGNSA.